Reported below is one T cell receptor beta chain. Antigen unknown. RNA extraction gave at least 5.5 micrograms of total RNA per sample. V lost 4 bases and J lost 6; bases outside the gene matches: 0. The CDR3 length is 11 residues. The germline gives CDR1 WNHNN, CDR2 SYGVQD (reference sequence). The data derive from a study of blood T cells in healthy people across ages. Notes on the study in general: Fewer expanded clones and more diversity marked long-lived versus aged donors. Per million T cells, TCR beta diversity dropped roughly linearly as age increased.

PCR was performed a second time for about 7 to 11 cycles using a sample-barcoded 5' primer and a J-beta primer mix. MiXCR, applied by TCRdb to the 5' RACE reads, yields one record per CDR3 protein. The data show 550,000 to 800,000 distinct CDR3 sequences, with over 20% seen just once and roughly 3.6% held by the top ten. This receptor was identified in a man aged 65-85 years in good health. V and J are TRBV10-1 and TRBJ2-7, with 7 bases lining up with TRBD1. Material: blood. In nucleotides, the CDR3 is TGCGCCAGCAGTGGACAGGGCGAGCAGTACTTC. Its translation is CASSGQGEQYF.